This entry concerns a single T cell receptor beta chain. This specimen comes from a study of control samples from healthy donors and cancer patients. CDR3 length equals 13 residues. V gave up 5 bases and J gave up 3 bases, with 10 bases separating them. Germline assignment: CDR1 SGHTA and CDR2 FQGNSA. The repertoire was sequenced with immunoSEQ multiplex PCR; TCRdb's copy has only in-frame clones and lacks some. Of approximately 170,000 clones listed, roughly nine tenths were seen once; the top ten hold around 1.5%. The gene calls are TRBV7-2 and TRBJ1-2; D not certain. The receptor comes from a woman aged 25 to 39 in good health. The sample consisted of blood. The CDR3 region is CASSREADYGYTF. Here the CDR3 DNA reads TGTGCCAGCAGCCGGGAGGCGGACTATGGCTACACCTTC.